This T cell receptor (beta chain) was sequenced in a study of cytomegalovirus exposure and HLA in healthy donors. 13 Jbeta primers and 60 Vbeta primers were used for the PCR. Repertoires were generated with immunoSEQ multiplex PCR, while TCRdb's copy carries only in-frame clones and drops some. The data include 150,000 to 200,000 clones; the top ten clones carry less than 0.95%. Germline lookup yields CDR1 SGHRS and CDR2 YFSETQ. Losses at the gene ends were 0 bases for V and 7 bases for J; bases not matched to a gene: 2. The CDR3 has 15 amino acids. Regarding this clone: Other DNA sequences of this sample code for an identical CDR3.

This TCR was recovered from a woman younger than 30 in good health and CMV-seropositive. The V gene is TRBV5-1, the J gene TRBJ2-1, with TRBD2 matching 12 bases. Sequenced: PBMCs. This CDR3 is CASSLELAGGNEQFF. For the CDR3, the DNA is TGCGCCAGCAGCTTGGAGCTAGCGGGAGGGAATGAGCAGTTCTTC.